The sequence of this TCR beta chain was determined in a study of T and B cells in COVID-19 patients. Germline loops: CDR1 MDHEN, CDR2 SYDVKM. CDR3 length: 17 amino acids. V was trimmed by 4 bases and J by 3 bases, leaving 18 bases between them. Study results and limitations: Patients with COVID-19 reportedly showed strongly skewed T cell receptor beta variable and joining gene usage. Highly clonal in active COVID-19, TRB repertoires exceeded healthy-donor diversity and richness at recovery.

Multiplex PCR with BIOMED2 TRB-A/B primer pools amplified TRB rearrangements. Using its own MiXCR run on the multiplex PCR reads, TCRdb lists one record per CDR3 protein. The sample has about 7,600 distinct CDR3 sequences; 20% to 30% are singletons. TRB was amplified from about 260-540 ng of blood genomic DNA. About this clonotype: What it binds is not known.

The source material was blood. The chain uses TRBV28 and TRBJ2-2; possibly TRBD1 or TRBD2 for D (5 bases each). This clonotype was obtained from a human donor with active COVID-19. The CDR3, as DNA: TGTGCCAGCAGTTCCCTGGGACCCTTCATGGACACCGGGGAGCTGTTTTTT. Translating it yields CASSSLGPFMDTGELFF.